One and the same sample provided the 31 T cell receptor beta chains below, sequenced in a study of cytomegalovirus exposure and HLA in healthy donors (dated by TCRdb to about 2017). The method was the immunoSEQ multiplex PCR assay. The multiplex PCR relied on a mix of 60 forward primers for TCR Vbeta segments and 13 reverse primers for TCR Jbeta segments. In TCRdb, the immuneACCESS table is reduced to in-frame sequences with V and J assigned. These tables do not hold every clone; where another copy was compared, an unresolved V gene accounts for under half, and the others remain unexplained. A total of 150,000 to 200,000 clones appear in this sample, 81% of them only once. Roughly 3.1% of the sample is in the top ten clones. Sequencing input: PBMCs. The receptors shown here come from a man aged 35 to 55 in good health and CMV-seropositive.

The rearrangement joins TRBV5-1 to TRBJ1-1; D is undetermined. V lost 2 bases, J lost 0 bases, and 17 bases lay in between. The germline gives CDR1 SGHRS, CDR2 YFSETQ. CDR3 length: 17 amino acids. CDR3 residues: CASSFSKLSTLNTEAFF. CDR3 coding DNA: TGCGCCAGCAGCTTTTCTAAGCTCTCAACTTTGAACACTGAAGCTTTCTTT.

The V and J genes are TRBV28 and TRBJ2-3; TRBD1 might be the D (5 bases). Germline V gene sequence: CDR1 MDHEN, CDR2 SYDVKM. The CDR3 contains 15 residues. Trimming took off 3 bases at V and 4 bases at J, with 14 bases between the two ends. The CDR3 region is CASSFWTSQADTQYF. Here the CDR3 DNA reads TGTGCCAGCAGTTTTTGGACATCTCAAGCAGATACGCAGTATTTT.

The chain couples TRBV18 to TRBJ2-3, with a weak D call TRBD2 (6 bases). Trimming took off 5 bases at V and 5 bases at J, with 8 bases between the two ends. CDR3 size: 12 residues. Germline V lookup: CDR1 KGHSH, CDR2 LQKENI. Here the CDR3 reads CASSDSGDTQYF. In DNA form, the CDR3 reads TGTGCCAGCTCAGATAGCGGAGATACGCAGTATTTT.

The rearrangement uses TRBV30 and TRBJ2-7; D may be TRBD2 (6 bases). CDR1 and CDR2 (germline): GTSNPN, SVGIG (reference sequence). There are 12 residues in the CDR3. Trimming cost V 3 bases and J 4 bases, with 10 bases left between them. The CDR3 bases are TGTGCCTGGAGCGGTGGGACTTACGAGCAGTACTTC. Translated: CAWSGGTYEQYF.

V is TRBV9 and J is TRBJ2-3, with 8 bases matching TRBD1. Germline CDR1 and CDR2: SGDLS and YYNGEE. Trimming removed 4 bases from V and 2 bases from J; junction bases left unmatched: 6. The CDR3 is 15 amino acids. The CDR3: CASSPGQGDTDTQYF. In nucleotides, the CDR3 is TGTGCCAGCAGCCCCGGACAGGGCGACACAGATACGCAGTATTTT.

This sequence joins TRBV7-2 and TRBJ2-5; 12 positions agree with TRBD1. The V gene's germline CDR1 is SGHTA and CDR2 FQGNSA. V dropped 5 bases and J dropped 5; count of bases not matched to a gene: 6. The CDR3 spans 15 residues. The CDR3, as DNA: TGTGCCAGCAGCGAGGGGACAGGGGGCGGGGAGACCCAGTACTTC. This sequence encodes CASSEGTGGGETQYF.

The V and J genes are TRBV2 and TRBJ2-3; D not certain. The CDR3 is 15 residues long. V was shortened by 1 base and J by 4 bases, with 12 bases between the two germline ends. Per the germline V gene, CDR1 is SNHLY and CDR2 is FYNNEI. The CDR3 nucleotides read TGTGCCAGCAGTGAAGTAGGTCTAGACCCAGATACGCAGTATTTT. Translation: CASSEVGLDPDTQYF.

The count of this clone is one. The chain employs TRBV18 and TRBJ1-4, with TRBD1 matching 7 bases. The ends lost 1 base at V and 5 bases at J; junction bases unmatched: 4. The CDR3 runs 15 residues. Germline V gene data show CDR1 as KGHSH and CDR2 as LQKENI. DNA of the CDR3: TGTGCCAGCTCACCACAGGAAGGGGGCAATGAAAAACTGTTTTTT. Protein: CASSPQEGGNEKLFF.

Only one count was recorded for this clone. The rearrangement links TRBV6-1 to TRBJ2-5, with 10 bases lining up with TRBD1. The V gene end was trimmed by 5 bases and the J gene end by 5 bases; junction bases not matched to a gene: 5. Germline V CDR1 and CDR2: MNHNS, SASEGT. The CDR3 runs to 14 residues. The CDR3 is CASSWGQGIETQYF. The CDR3 coding sequence is TGTGCCAGCAGTTGGGGACAGGGGATCGAGACCCAGTACTTC.

This chain joins TRBV7-2 and TRBJ2-2; tentatively, D is TRBD2 (5 bases). V lost 2 bases and J 1 base, leaving 5 bases between the germline ends. Germline lookup yields CDR1 SGHTA and CDR2 FQGNSA. The CDR3 is made up of 14 amino acids. The CDR3 region has the DNA TGTGCCAGCAGCTTAAGCGGGAACACCGGGGAGCTGTTTTTT. It codes for CASSLSGNTGELFF.

V gene TRBV6-6 combines with J gene TRBJ1-1; D is unclear. Trimming pared 6 bases from V and 8 bases from J, leaving 16 bases between. This CDR3 has 13 amino acids. The germline CDR1 and CDR2 sequences are MNHNY and SVGAGI (reference sequence). The CDR3 here is CASRLIVGEEAFF. CDR3 sequence (DNA): TGTGCCAGCAGACTCATAGTGGGAGAGGAAGCTTTCTTT.

The chain recombines TRBV5-1 with TRBJ2-1; 8 nucleotides match TRBD1. The V segment lost 0 bases and the J segment 5 bases; nucleotides outside the gene matches: 7. The CDR3 consists of 16 residues. Germline values: CDR1 SGHRS, CDR2 YFSETQ. The CDR3 sequence is CASSLARGRGNNEQFF. The DNA of the CDR3 is TGCGCCAGCAGCTTGGCCAGGGGGCGAGGAAACAATGAGCAGTTCTTC.

The rearrangement joins TRBV30 to TRBJ2-5; a possible D gene is TRBD2 (5 bases). Trimming took off 1 base at V and 7 bases at J, with 7 bases between the two ends. The CDR3 has 11 amino acids. The germline CDR1 and CDR2 sequences are GTSNPN and SVGIG (reference sequence). The CDR3 nucleotides read TGTGCCTGGAGTGGTCGGGGGACCCAGTACTTC. As protein: CAWSGRGTQYF.

V and J are TRBV19 and TRBJ1-5; D may be TRBD1 (6 bases). The CDR3 sequence is 14 residues long. Germline loops: CDR1 LNHDA, CDR2 SQIVND (reference sequence). V lost 7 bases and J lost 2, with 12 bases in between. In nucleotides, the CDR3 is TGTGCCAGTAACCTCGGACAGCGCAATCAGCCCCAGCATTTT. Translating gives CASNLGQRNQPQHF.

This clone came up once. In DNA, the CDR3 is TGCGCCAGCAGCAGACTAGCGGGAGATACCAGCTCCTACGAGCAGTACTTC. It yields the protein CASSRLAGDTSSYEQYF. The V call is TRBV5-1, the J call TRBJ2-7; 12 bases fit TRBD2. V trimming: 4 bases; J trimming: 0 bases; junction bases outside the gene matches: 8. Germline V lookup: CDR1 SGHRS, CDR2 YFSETQ. CDR3 length equals 17 residues. Full variable domain (missing parts from reference TRBV5-1 and TRBJ2-7): KAGVTQTPRYLIKTRGQQVTLSCSPISGHRSVSWYQQTPGQGLQFLFEYFSETQRNKGNFPGRFSGRQFSNSRSEMNVSTLELGDSALYLCASSRLAGDTSSYEQYFGPGTRLTVT.

The rearrangement joins TRBV6-4 to TRBJ1-1; 8 nucleotides line up with TRBD1. The CDR3 contains 14 residues. The ends lost 6 bases at V and 4 bases at J; junction bases unmatched: 7. CDR1 and CDR2 from the germline V gene are MRHNA and SNTAGT. The CDR3 nucleotides are TGTGCCAGCAGAAGACAGGGGCACGCCACTGAAGCTTTCTTT. Its protein is CASRRQGHATEAFF.

This clone showed up just once. The rearrangement joins TRBV5-1 to TRBJ2-1; tentatively, D is TRBD1 (6 bases). CDR1 and CDR2 (germline): SGHRS, YFSETQ. Trimming stripped 1 base from V and 3 bases from J, with 14 bases between. The CDR3 totals 16 residues. The CDR3 bases are TGCGCCAGCAGCTTGACGGTGGGGGCCAACTACAATGAGCAGTTCTTC. This gives the protein CASSLTVGANYNEQFF.

The chain links TRBV5-1 to TRBJ2-5; 8 bases match TRBD2. There are 15 residues in the CDR3. Germline V lookup: CDR1 SGHRS, CDR2 YFSETQ. The V segment lost 4 bases and the J segment 2 bases; nucleotides outside the gene matches: 7. The CDR3 reads CASSRGLAGQETQYF. The CDR3 DNA reads TGCGCCAGCAGCCGGGGGCTAGCGGGTCAAGAGACCCAGTACTTC.

V gene TRBV28 combines with J gene TRBJ2-5; tentative D call: TRBD1 (7 bases). CDR3 size: 16 residues. Deletions cut 6 bases from V and 5 bases from J, with 22 bases between. Germline lookup yields CDR1 MDHEN and CDR2 SYDVKM. The CDR3 DNA is TGTGCCAGCAGAAGGGGGGTGAGGGGGCTGATGGAGACCCAGTACTTC. It is translated as CASRRGVRGLMETQYF.

The CDR3 DNA follows: TGTGCCAGCAGCGTAGGTTTTAGCGGGAGCAACAATGAGCAGTTCTTC. It translates to CASSVGFSGSNNEQFF. The V gene is TRBV9, the J gene TRBJ2-1; 9 bases map to TRBD2. The CDR3 has 16 residues. The V gene end was trimmed by 0 bases and the J gene end by 5 bases; junction bases not matched to a gene: 6. Per germline, CDR1 SGDLS and CDR2 YYNGEE.

The V gene is TRBV4-1, the J gene TRBJ2-5, with TRBD1 as a possible D gene (6 bases). CDR1 is MGHRA, CDR2 YSYEKL, per germline. Trimming shortened V by 6 bases and J by 1 base, and 9 bases separated the two germline ends. This CDR3 has 13 amino acids. CDR3 in amino acids: CASSDRLQETQYF. The CDR3 bases are TGCGCCAGCAGTGACAGGCTCCAAGAGACCCAGTACTTC.

This sequence joins TRBV7-9 and TRBJ2-1; 11 bases are a match to TRBD2. The junction had 5 bases not matched to a gene; V was cut back by 5 bases and J by 8 bases. Germline lookup yields CDR1 SEHNR and CDR2 FQNEAQ (reference sequence). CDR3 size: 14 residues. CDR3 protein: CASSNSGGVDEQFF. DNA of the CDR3: TGTGCCAGCAGCAATAGCGGGGGGGTAGATGAGCAGTTCTTC.

This rearrangement joins TRBV11-1 to TRBJ2-3; TRBD2 matches at 9 bases. There are 14 residues in the CDR3. Trimming removed 4 bases from V and 5 bases from J; junction bases left unmatched: 4. Per the germline V gene, CDR1 is SGHAT and CDR2 is FQDESV (reference sequence). The CDR3 coding sequence is TGTGCCAGCAGCTCCACACTAGCGGGAGATACGCAGTATTTT. Protein sequence: CASSSTLAGDTQYF.

This sequence joins TRBV29-1 and TRBJ2-1; 10 nucleotides line up with TRBD1. This CDR3 region has 14 residues. Germline CDR1 and CDR2: SQVTM and ANQGSEA. V dropped 6 bases and J dropped 7; count of bases not matched to a gene: 9. CDR3 nucleotide sequence: TGCAGCGTGCAAGACAGGGGGCATTTAAATGAGCAGTTCTTC. Translating gives CSVQDRGHLNEQFF.

V and J are TRBV4-1 and TRBJ2-7; 8 nucleotides line up with TRBD2. CDR3 length equals 14 residues. Germline V gives CDR1 MGHRA, CDR2 YSYEKL. V lost 3 bases to trimming and J lost 3 bases; unmatched junction nucleotides: 4. The CDR3 here is CASSHAGTSYEQYF. The DNA for the CDR3 is TGCGCCAGCAGCCACGCCGGGACTAGCTACGAGCAGTACTTC.

V usage is TRBV5-5 and J usage is TRBJ2-2; 7 bases line up with TRBD1. Germline CDR1 SGHKS, CDR2 YYEKEE (reference sequence). The CDR3 contains 14 residues. With 4 bases clipped from V and 5 bases from J, the junction kept 5 bases outside the gene matches. CDR3 sequence: CASSKGTETGELFF. Written as DNA, the CDR3 is TGTGCCAGCAGCAAAGGGACAGAAACCGGGGAGCTGTTTTTT.

The V call is TRBV7-9, the J call TRBJ2-7, with D possibly matching TRBD1 (5 bases). V was cut by 4 bases and J by 4 bases, with 14 bases left in between. The CDR3 extends over 14 amino acids. CDR1 is SEHNR, CDR2 FQNEAQ, per germline (reference sequence). CDR3 residues: CASSSDTRRYEQYF. The DNA of the CDR3 is TGTGCCAGCAGCTCGGACACCAGAAGGTACGAGCAGTACTTC.

V gene TRBV7-9 combines with J gene TRBJ2-2; TRBD2 matches at 7 bases. The CDR3 loop spans 17 amino acids. Germline V gives CDR1 SEHNR, CDR2 FQNEAQ (reference sequence). V gave up 5 bases and J gave up 0 bases; unmatched junction bases: 9. CDR3 protein: CASSPHVGGANTGELFF. The CDR3 nucleotides are TGTGCCAGCAGCCCTCACGTTGGGGGGGCGAACACCGGGGAGCTGTTTTTT. The full variable domain, rest sourced from reference TRBV7-9 and TRBJ2-2, is DTGVSQNPRHKITKRGQNVTFRCDPISEHNRLYWYRQTLGQGPEFLTYFQNEAQLEKSRLLSDRFSAERPKGSFSTLEIQRTEQGDSAMYLCASSPHVGGANTGELFFGEGSRLTVL.

The V and J genes are TRBV27 and TRBJ1-6, with D unresolved. CDR3 length: 13 residues. V was clipped by 3 bases and J by 7 bases, with 7 bases between them. Germline values: CDR1 MNHEY, CDR2 SMNVEV (reference sequence). CDR3 loop: CASSLTENSPLHF. The CDR3 DNA reads as TGTGCCAGCAGTTTGACGGAGAATTCACCCCTCCACTTT.

This rearrangement joins TRBV5-1 to TRBJ2-7, with D possibly matching TRBD2 (6 bases). The CDR3 spans 14 residues. The germline V gene has CDR1 SGHRS and CDR2 YFSETQ. The V gene lost 4 bases and the J gene lost 0 bases, with 11 bases spanning the gap. This chain's CDR3 is CASSGGGSSYEQYF. The CDR3 DNA reads TGCGCCAGCAGCGGTGGAGGGAGCTCCTACGAGCAGTACTTC. Looking up the rest from reference TRBV5-1 and TRBJ2-7 gives the full variable domain: KAGVTQTPRYLIKTRGQQVTLSCSPISGHRSVSWYQQTPGQGLQFLFEYFSETQRNKGNFPGRFSGRQFSNSRSEMNVSTLELGDSALYLCASSGGGSSYEQYFGPGTRLTVT.

This clone was recorded a few times. This chain links TRBV9 with TRBJ2-6; 7 bases line up with TRBD2. Germline CDR1 is SGDLS and CDR2 is YYNGEE. Trimming cost V 0 bases and J 0 bases; bases outside gene matches: 3. This CDR3 contains 17 residues. The CDR3 sequence is CASSVAGGPSGANVLTF. The CDR3 DNA follows: TGTGCCAGCAGCGTAGCGGGAGGCCCCTCTGGGGCCAACGTCCTGACTTTC.